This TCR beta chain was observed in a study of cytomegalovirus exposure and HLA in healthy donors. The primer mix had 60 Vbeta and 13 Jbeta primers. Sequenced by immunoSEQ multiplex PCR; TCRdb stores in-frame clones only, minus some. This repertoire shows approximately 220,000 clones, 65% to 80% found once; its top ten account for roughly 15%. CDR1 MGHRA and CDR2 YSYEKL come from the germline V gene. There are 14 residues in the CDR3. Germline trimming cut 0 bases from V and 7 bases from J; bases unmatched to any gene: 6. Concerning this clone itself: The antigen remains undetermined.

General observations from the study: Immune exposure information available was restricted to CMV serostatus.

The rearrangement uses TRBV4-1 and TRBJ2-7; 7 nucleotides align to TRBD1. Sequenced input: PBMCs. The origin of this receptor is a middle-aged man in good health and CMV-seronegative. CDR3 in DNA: TGCGCCAGCAGCCAAGATGCGAGGGGGCAAGAGCAGTACTTC. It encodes CASSQDARGQEQYF.